The 24 T cell receptor beta chains below were found in one sample sequenced in a study of blood T cell repertoires in COVID-19. The data were produced by immunoSEQ multiplex PCR, yet TCRdb's version contains in-frame clones alone and is incomplete. This table has about 190,000 clones, 80% appearing once. The sample was peripheral blood. These receptors were taken from a man aged 60 to 69 with acute or convalescent COVID-19.

This clone was counted once. The chain carries TRBV2 and TRBJ1-3; 7 bases align to TRBD1. Germline CDR1 SNHLY, CDR2 FYNNEI. This CDR3 has 16 amino acids. V gave up 8 bases and J gave up 11 bases; unmatched junction bases: 21. The CDR3 DNA sequence: TGTGCCAGCCGCTCGGAAAGGACAGGCAGCCTTACCCCCATATATTTT. Translating it yields CASRSERTGSLTPIYF. Using reference TRBV2 and TRBJ1-3 for the parts outside the CDR3, the full variable domain is EPEVTQTPSHQVTQMGQEVILRCVPISNHLYFYWYRQILGQKVEFLVSFYNNEISEKSEIFDDQFSVERPDGSNFTLKIRSTKLEDSAMYFCASRSERTGSLTPIYFGEGSWLTVV.

This chain uses TRBV21-1 with TRBJ1-1. TRBV21-1 has pseudogene status. The CDR3 has 10 residues. The CDR3 nucleotides read TGTGCCAGCAGCGGAAGAGGGGGGGACTTT. Translating it yields CASSGRGGDF.

The V gene is TRBV5-1, the J gene TRBJ1-5; 8 bases are shared with TRBD1. V trimming: 4 bases; J trimming: 3 bases; junction bases outside the gene matches: 3. The CDR3 contains 14 residues. Germline V gene data show CDR1 as SGHRS and CDR2 as YFSETQ. CDR3 sequence: CASSPDRDNQPQHF. In nucleotides, the CDR3 is TGCGCCAGCAGCCCGGACAGGGACAATCAGCCCCAGCATTTT.

A note on this clone: The same CDR3 is also encoded by other DNA sequences in this sample. The chain couples TRBV19 to TRBJ2-5; 9 bases agree with TRBD1. V was pared by 5 bases and J by 5 bases, with 3 bases of the junction left unmatched. Germline CDR1 and CDR2: LNHDA and SQIVND (reference sequence). The CDR3 totals 13 residues. The DNA of the CDR3 is TGTGCCAGTAGTGAACAGGGGGCGGAGACCCAGTACTTC. Protein product: CASSEQGAETQYF.

The J gene is TRBJ1-1, the V gene TRBV10-3; the D is unclear. This CDR3 is 13 amino acids long. Per the germline V gene, CDR1 is ENHRY and CDR2 is SYGVKD. Trimming left V 7 bases short and J 5 bases short, with 14 bases between. The CDR3 is CAINAKAGTEAFF. CDR3 coding DNA: TGTGCCATCAACGCCAAGGCGGGGACTGAAGCTTTCTTT.

This clone was seen a single time. The gene calls are TRBV18 and TRBJ1-6; D gene unclear. The V and J ends lost 6 bases and 10 bases respectively, with 19 bases between them. The CDR3 runs to 15 residues. CDR1 is KGHSH and CDR2 is LQKENI in the germline V gene. CDR3 nucleotides: TGTGCCAGCTCGATAGAGGAGCCCCGAGGGTCACCCCTCCACTTT. Its translation: CASSIEEPRGSPLHF.

This clone has a handful of counts. The chain carries TRBV12-3 or TRBV12-4 and TRBJ1-2; the match to TRBD1 covers 7 bases. This CDR3 contains 12 residues. V shed 2 bases and J 7 bases; nucleotides not matched to a gene: 1. In nucleotides, the CDR3 is TGTGCCAGCAGTTTATCAGGGGGTGGCTACACCTTC. Its protein is CASSLSGGGYTF.

The rearrangement links TRBV10-3 to TRBJ2-1, with a possible D match to TRBD2 (6 bases). The CDR3 is made up of 13 amino acids. V was shortened by 0 bases and J by 7 bases, with 7 bases between the two germline ends. Germline CDR1 is ENHRY and CDR2 is SYGVKD. As DNA, the CDR3 is TGTGCCATCAGTGAGTCTCGGGAGAATGAGCAGTTCTTC. It codes for CAISESRENEQFF.

This chain connects TRBV7-9 to TRBJ2-3; 9 nucleotides line up with TRBD2. The CDR3 has 15 amino acids. V lost 11 bases to trimming and J lost 5 bases; unmatched junction nucleotides: 14. Germline assignment: CDR1 SEHNR and CDR2 FQNEAQ (reference sequence). CDR3 loop: CACLAGEFLEDTQYF. The CDR3 nucleotides are TGTGCCTGCTTAGCGGGAGAGTTTTTAGAAGATACGCAGTATTTT.

The chain carries TRBV4-2 and TRBJ1-4; D not certain. Germline V gives CDR1 LGHNA, CDR2 YNFKEQ. The CDR3 length is 14 residues. V gave up 1 base and J gave up 4 bases, with 7 bases separating them. DNA for the CDR3: TGTGCCAGCAGCCAAGGAGGGAATAATGAAAAACTGTTTTTT. As protein: CASSQGGNNEKLFF.

The gene calls are TRBV2 and TRBJ2-3; D unresolved. Germline CDR1 is SNHLY and CDR2 is FYNNEI. The CDR3 is 15 residues long. With 10 bases removed from V and 0 bases from J, the gap between germline ends came to 17 bases. The CDR3 here is CATILTPHSTDTQYF. For the CDR3, the DNA is TGTGCCACAATACTGACTCCCCATAGCACAGATACGCAGTATTTT.

The gene calls are TRBV4-3 and TRBJ2-1, with 8 bases that match TRBD1. Germline CDR1 LGHNA, CDR2 YSLEER. V shed 1 base, J shed 8 bases, and the junction held 10 bases outside the gene matches. There are 16 residues in the CDR3. The CDR3 reads CASSQVTGGVTDEQFF. The CDR3 coding sequence is TGCGCCAGCAGCCAAGTAACAGGGGGAGTCACCGATGAGCAGTTCTTC.

The chain uses TRBV5-6 and TRBJ1-1; D is undetermined. The ends were cut back, 4 bases at V and 7 bases at J, with 11 bases in the middle. CDR3 size: 12 residues. Germline CDR1 is SGHDT and CDR2 is YYEEEE. CDR3 DNA: TGTGCCAGCAGCCGGTTGCACCTTGAAGCTTTCTTT. Residues: CASSRLHLEAFF.

The gene calls are TRBV25-1 and TRBJ2-5, with 15 positions matching TRBD2. V lost 5 bases to trimming and J lost 5 bases; unmatched junction nucleotides: 9. The CDR3 is made up of 17 amino acids. Looked up from germline, CDR1 is MGHDK and CDR2 is SYGVNS. The CDR3 loop is CASSLGLAGGPIETQYF. The DNA for the CDR3 is TGTGCCAGCAGTCTGGGACTAGCGGGGGGTCCGATTGAGACCCAGTACTTC. The complete variable domain, with remaining parts taken from reference TRBV25-1 and TRBJ2-5, reads EADIYQTPRYLVIGTGKKITLECSQTMGHDKMYWYQQDPGMELHLIHYSYGVNSTEKGDLSSESTVSRIRTEHFPLTLESARPSHTSQYLCASSLGLAGGPIETQYFGPGTRLLVL.

V is TRBV4-2 and J is TRBJ2-7, with D perhaps TRBD2 (6 bases). V was clipped by 2 bases and J by 1 base, with 24 bases between them. This CDR3 region has 19 residues. CDR1 is LGHNA and CDR2 is YNFKEQ in the germline V gene. CDR3 nucleotide sequence: TGTGCCAGCAGCCAACAGGAGCGGGCGGGGAAACGTGGGTCCTACGAGCAGTACTTC. This translates into CASSQQERAGKRGSYEQYF.

V and J are TRBV20-1 and TRBJ1-4; D uncertain. V shed 3 bases and J shed 5 bases, with 10 bases lying between them. The length of the CDR3 is 13 residues. Germline-derived CDR1 and CDR2 are DFQATT and SNEGSKA (reference sequence). In DNA, the CDR3 is TGCAGTGCTAGTCCCAGCGTAAATGAAAAACTGTTTTTT. Translating it yields CSASPSVNEKLFF.

The chain carries TRBV9 and TRBJ1-1, with 8 bases fitting TRBD1. The CDR3 consists of 15 residues. Germline values: CDR1 SGDLS, CDR2 YYNGEE. V shed 0 bases, J shed 7 bases, and the junction held 8 bases outside the gene matches. The DNA for the CDR3 is TGTGCCAGCAGCGTAGGGACAGGGTTGGAAGGTGAAGCTTTCTTT. Translation gives CASSVGTGLEGEAFF.

The CDR3, as DNA: TGCGCCAGCAGCTTGGCCGTAGGCAGGGCCCACGAGCAGTACTTC. Its protein is CASSLAVGRAHEQYF. The rearrangement links TRBV5-1 to TRBJ2-7, with a possible D match to TRBD1 (5 bases). The germline V gene has CDR1 SGHRS and CDR2 YFSETQ. This CDR3 region has 15 residues. V lost 0 bases to trimming and J lost 5 bases, with 15 bases between them.

V usage is TRBV23-1 and J usage is TRBJ1-1; TRBD1 matches at 8 bases. TRBV23-1 is an ORF; its function is uncertain. V dropped 3 bases and J dropped 0; count of bases not matched to a gene: 18. This CDR3 spans 20 amino acids. Here the CDR3 reads CASSQQDRGAMFYMNTEAFF. The CDR3 DNA is TGCGCCAGCAGTCAGCAAGACAGGGGTGCTATGTTTTATATGAACACTGAAGCTTTCTTT.

The gene calls are TRBV9 and TRBJ2-1, with D perhaps TRBD1 (6 bases). The CDR3 sequence is 14 residues long. Trimming left V 4 bases short and J 9 bases short, with 17 bases between. CDR1 and CDR2 from the germline V gene are SGDLS and YYNGEE. The CDR3 loop reads CASSKGQPGAEQFF. CDR3 in DNA: TGTGCCAGCAGCAAAGGGCAGCCAGGGGCTGAGCAGTTCTTC. Variable domain in full (rest from reference TRBV9 and TRBJ2-1): DSGVTQTPKHLITATGQRVTLRCSPRSGDLSVYWYQQSLDQGLQFLIQYYNGEERAKGNILERFSAQQFPDLHSELNLSSLELGDSALYFCASSKGQPGAEQFFGPGTRLTVL.

The chain is built from TRBV19 and TRBJ2-1, with 9 positions matching TRBD1. Germline trimming cut 7 bases from V and 0 bases from J; bases unmatched to any gene: 7. CDR1 LNHDA and CDR2 SQIVND come from the germline V gene (reference sequence). The CDR3 length is 16 residues. CDR3: CASIHRGPGSYNEQFF. CDR3 coding DNA: TGTGCCAGTATTCACAGGGGGCCCGGCTCCTACAATGAGCAGTTCTTC.

This chain joins TRBV9 and TRBJ1-4, with 9 bases identical to TRBD1. Losses at the gene ends were 3 bases for V and 0 bases for J; bases not matched to a gene: 3. Germline CDR1 SGDLS, CDR2 YYNGEE. The CDR3 is 16 amino acids. CDR3 nucleotide sequence: TGTGCCAGCAGCGCGACAGGGGGAACAACTAATGAAAAACTGTTTTTT. This sequence encodes CASSATGGTTNEKLFF. Filled out from reference TRBV9 and TRBJ1-4, the complete variable domain reads DSGVTQTPKHLITATGQRVTLRCSPRSGDLSVYWYQQSLDQGLQFLIQYYNGEERAKGNILERFSAQQFPDLHSELNLSSLELGDSALYFCASSATGGTTNEKLFFGSGTQLSVL.

The chain is built from TRBV6-2 or TRBV6-3 and TRBJ1-2; TRBD1 is a possible D gene (5 bases). The germline V gene encodes CDR1 MNHEY and CDR2 SVGEGT. The CDR3 is 13 residues long. V was shortened by 0 bases and J by 10 bases, with 12 bases between the two germline ends. CDR3 in amino acids: CASSYSDRGSYTF. The CDR3 DNA is TGTGCCAGCAGTTACTCTGACAGAGGATCCTACACCTTC.

The rearrangement uses TRBV5-1 and TRBJ1-5; D is ambiguous. The CDR3 has 13 amino acids. Trimming removed 0 bases at V and 6 bases at J, with 7 bases between. Germline CDR1 reads SGHRS; CDR2 reads YFSETQ. CDR3 region: CASSLDGGQPQHF. The CDR3 DNA sequence: TGCGCCAGCAGCTTGGATGGCGGTCAGCCCCAGCATTTT.